This T cell receptor (beta chain) derives from a study of cytotoxic CD8 clonotypes in ibrutinib-treated CLL. Looking at the study overall: The response samples were taken once patients had been treated for a median of about 12 months, range 6 to 36.

V lost 5 bases and J lost 1, with 3 bases in between. This CDR3 comprises 11 residues. Germline CDR1 reads SQVTM; CDR2 reads ANQGSEA. Clones were read by immunoSEQ multiplex PCR, and TCRdb kept only the in-frame ones, dropping some. The profile covers approximately 30,000 clones, with around three quarters appearing a single time and approximately 58% taken by the ten largest. Concerning this clone: Its specificity is unknown.

Study conclusions and caveats: The study found clonality rose at ibrutinib response, then fell toward baseline at progression. Sampling time points were not equivalent between sustained-remission and progressing patients. Baseline clonality exceeded age-matched healthy donors and tracked circulating CD8+ T-cell counts.

The TCR sequence derives from a human donor with chronic lymphocytic leukemia. The sequencing here drew on PBMCs, taken after 24 months of ibrutinib treatment. J is TRBJ1-3 and V is TRBV29-1, with D uncertain. The CDR3 is CSVYSGNTIYF. CDR3 DNA: TGCAGCGTTTATTCTGGAAACACCATATATTTT. Together with reference TRBV29-1 and TRBJ1-3, the CDR3 gives the full variable domain: SAVISQKPSRDICQRGTSLTIQCQVDSQVTMMFWYRQQPGQSLTLIATANQGSEATYESGFVIDKFPISRPNLTFSTLTVSNMSPEDSSIYLCSVYSGNTIYFGEGSWLTVV.